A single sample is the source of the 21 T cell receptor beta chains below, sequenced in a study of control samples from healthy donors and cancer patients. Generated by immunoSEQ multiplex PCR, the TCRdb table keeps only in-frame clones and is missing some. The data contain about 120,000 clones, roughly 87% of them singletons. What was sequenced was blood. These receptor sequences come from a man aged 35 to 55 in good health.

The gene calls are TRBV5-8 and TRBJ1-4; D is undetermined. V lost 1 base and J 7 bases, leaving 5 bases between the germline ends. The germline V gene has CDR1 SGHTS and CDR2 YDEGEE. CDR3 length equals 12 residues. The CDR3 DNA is TGTGCCAGCAGCTTGCCAGGTGAAAAACTGTTTTTT. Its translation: CASSLPGEKLFF.

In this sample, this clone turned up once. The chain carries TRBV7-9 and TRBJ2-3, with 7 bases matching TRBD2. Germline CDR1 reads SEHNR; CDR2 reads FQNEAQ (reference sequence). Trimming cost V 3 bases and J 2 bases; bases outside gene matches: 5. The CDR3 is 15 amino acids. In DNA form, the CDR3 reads TGTGCCAGCAGCTTGTCCAGCGGGGACACAGATACGCAGTATTTT. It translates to CASSLSSGDTDTQYF.

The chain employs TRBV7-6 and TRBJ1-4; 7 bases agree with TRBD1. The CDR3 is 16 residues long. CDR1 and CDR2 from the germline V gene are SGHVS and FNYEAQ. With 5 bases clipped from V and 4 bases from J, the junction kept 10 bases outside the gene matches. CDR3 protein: CASSPGTGQFNEKLFF. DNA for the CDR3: TGTGCCAGCAGCCCCGGTACGGGACAGTTTAATGAAAAACTGTTTTTT. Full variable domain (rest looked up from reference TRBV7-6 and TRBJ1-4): GAGVSQSPRYKVTKRGQDVALRCDPISGHVSLYWYRQALGQGPEFLTYFNYEAQQDKSGLPNDRFSAERPEGSISTLTIQRTEQRDSAMYRCASSPGTGQFNEKLFFGSGTQLSVL.

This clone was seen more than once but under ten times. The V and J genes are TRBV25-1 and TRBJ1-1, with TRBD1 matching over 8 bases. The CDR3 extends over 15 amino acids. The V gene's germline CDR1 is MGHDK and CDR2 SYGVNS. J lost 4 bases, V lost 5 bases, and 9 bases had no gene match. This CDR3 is CASSPGQGVSTEAFF. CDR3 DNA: TGTGCCAGCAGTCCCGGACAGGGTGTTAGCACTGAAGCTTTCTTT.

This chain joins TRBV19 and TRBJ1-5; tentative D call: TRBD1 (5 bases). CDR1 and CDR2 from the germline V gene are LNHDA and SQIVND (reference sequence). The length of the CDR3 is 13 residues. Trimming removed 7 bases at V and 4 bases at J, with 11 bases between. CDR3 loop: CASTLDSNQPQHF. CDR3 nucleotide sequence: TGTGCCAGTACCCTAGACAGTAATCAGCCCCAGCATTTT. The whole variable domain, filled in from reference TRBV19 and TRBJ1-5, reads DGGITQSPKYLFRKEGQNVTLSCEQNLNHDAMYWYRQDPGQGLRLIYYSQIVNDFQKGDIAEGYSVSREKKESFPLTVTSAQKNPTAFYLCASTLDSNQPQHFGDGTRLSIL.

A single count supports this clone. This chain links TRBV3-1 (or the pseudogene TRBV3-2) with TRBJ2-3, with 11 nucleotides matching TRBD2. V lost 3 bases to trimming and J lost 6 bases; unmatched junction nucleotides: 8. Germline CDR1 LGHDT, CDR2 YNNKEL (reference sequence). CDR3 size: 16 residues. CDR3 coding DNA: TGTGCCAGCAGCCATTTAGCGGGGGGGCCGCCGGATACGCAGTATTTT. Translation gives CASSHLAGGPPDTQYF.

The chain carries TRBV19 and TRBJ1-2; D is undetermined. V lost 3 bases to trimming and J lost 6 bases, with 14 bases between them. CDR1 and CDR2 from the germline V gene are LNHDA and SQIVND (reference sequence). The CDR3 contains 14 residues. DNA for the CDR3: TGTGCCAGTAGTATGGACCCCCCAGTGGATGGCTACACCTTC. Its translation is CASSMDPPVDGYTF.

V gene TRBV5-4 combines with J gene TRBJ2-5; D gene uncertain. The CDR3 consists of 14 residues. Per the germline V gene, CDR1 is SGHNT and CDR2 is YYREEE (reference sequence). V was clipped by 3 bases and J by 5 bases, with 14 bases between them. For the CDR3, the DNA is TGTGCCAGCAGCTCAGACCCTACTGGGGAGACCCAGTACTTC. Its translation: CASSSDPTGETQYF. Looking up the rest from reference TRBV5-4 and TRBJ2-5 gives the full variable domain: ETGVTQSPTHLIKTRGQQVTLRCSSQSGHNTVSWYQQALGQGPQFIFQYYREEENGRGNFPPRFSGLQFPNYSSELNVNALELDDSALYLCASSSDPTGETQYFGPGTRLLVL.

The CDR3 DNA reads TGTGCCAGCAGCCGTATCTTGGCAGGGGGCACCGGGGAGCTGTTTTTT. Translating gives CASSRILAGGTGELFF. The chain uses TRBV5-5 and TRBJ2-2, with 7 positions matching TRBD1. V lost 4 bases and J lost 4; bases outside the gene matches: 10. Germline CDR1 is SGHKS and CDR2 is YYEKEE (reference sequence). The CDR3 extends over 16 amino acids. The variable domain in full, with the rest retrieved from reference TRBV5-5 and TRBJ2-2, is DAGVTQSPTHLIKTRGQQVTLRCSPISGHKSVSWYQQVLGQGPQFIFQYYEKEERGRGNFPDRFSARQFPNYSSELNVNALLLGDSALYLCASSRILAGGTGELFFGEGSRLTVL.

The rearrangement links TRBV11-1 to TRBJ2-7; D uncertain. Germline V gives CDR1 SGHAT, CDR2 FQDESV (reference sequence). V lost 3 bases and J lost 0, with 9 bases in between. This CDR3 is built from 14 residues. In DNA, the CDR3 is TGTGCCAGCAGCTTTTCTCGAACCTCCTACGAGCAGTACTTC. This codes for CASSFSRTSYEQYF. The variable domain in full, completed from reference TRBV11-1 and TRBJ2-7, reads EAEVAQSPRYKITEKSQAVAFWCDPISGHATLYWYRQILGQGPELLVQFQDESVVDDSQLPKDRFSAERLKGVDSTLKIQPAELGDSAMYLCASSFSRTSYEQYFGPGTRLTVT.

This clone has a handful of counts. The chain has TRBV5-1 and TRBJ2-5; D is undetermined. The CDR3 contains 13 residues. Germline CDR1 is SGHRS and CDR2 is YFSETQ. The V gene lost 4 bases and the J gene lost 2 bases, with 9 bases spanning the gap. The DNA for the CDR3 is TGCGCCAGCAGCGCGAAAGGACAAGAGACCCAGTACTTC. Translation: CASSAKGQETQYF.

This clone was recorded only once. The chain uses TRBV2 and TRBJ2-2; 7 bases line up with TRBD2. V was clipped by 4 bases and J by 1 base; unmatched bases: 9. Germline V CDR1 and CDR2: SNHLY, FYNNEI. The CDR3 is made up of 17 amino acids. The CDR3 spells CASSVWGGAGNTGELFF. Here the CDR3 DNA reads TGTGCCAGCAGTGTTTGGGGAGGGGCAGGGAACACCGGGGAGCTGTTTTTT.

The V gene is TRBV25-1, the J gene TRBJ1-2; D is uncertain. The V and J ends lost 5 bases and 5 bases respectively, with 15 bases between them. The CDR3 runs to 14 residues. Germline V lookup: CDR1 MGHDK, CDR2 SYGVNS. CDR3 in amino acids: CASSRDISLYGYTF. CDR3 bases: TGTGCCAGCAGTAGAGACATCTCCCTTTATGGCTACACCTTC.

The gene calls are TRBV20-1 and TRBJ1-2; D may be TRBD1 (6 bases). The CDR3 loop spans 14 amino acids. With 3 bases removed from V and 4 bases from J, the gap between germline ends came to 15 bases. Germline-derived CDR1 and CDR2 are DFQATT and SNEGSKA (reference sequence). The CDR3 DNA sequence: TGCAGTGCTAGTTTACAGGGAGGAAGCTATGGCTACACCTTC. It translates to CSASLQGGSYGYTF.

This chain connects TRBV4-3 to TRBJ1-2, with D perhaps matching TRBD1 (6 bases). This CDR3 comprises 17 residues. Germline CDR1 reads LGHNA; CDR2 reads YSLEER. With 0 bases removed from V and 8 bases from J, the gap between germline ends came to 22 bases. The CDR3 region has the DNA TGCGCCAGCAGCCAAGACAGGGGAGAGGGCCCTATGGGAGGCTACACCTTC. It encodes CASSQDRGEGPMGGYTF.

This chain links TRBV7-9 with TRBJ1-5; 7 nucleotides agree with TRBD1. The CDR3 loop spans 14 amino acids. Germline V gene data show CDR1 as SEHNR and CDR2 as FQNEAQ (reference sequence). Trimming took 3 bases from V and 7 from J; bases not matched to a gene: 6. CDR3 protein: CASSFGQVNQPQHF. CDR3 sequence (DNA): TGTGCCAGCAGCTTCGGACAGGTGAACCAGCCCCAGCATTTT.

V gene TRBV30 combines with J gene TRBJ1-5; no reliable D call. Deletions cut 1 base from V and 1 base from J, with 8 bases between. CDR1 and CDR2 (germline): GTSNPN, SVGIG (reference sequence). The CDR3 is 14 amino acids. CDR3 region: CAWSEPESNQPQHF. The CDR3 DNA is TGTGCCTGGAGTGAGCCTGAGAGCAATCAGCCCCAGCATTTT. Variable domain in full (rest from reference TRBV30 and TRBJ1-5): SQTIHQWPATLVQPVGSPLSLECTVEGTSNPNLYWYRQAAGRGLQLLFYSVGIGQISSEVPQNLSASRPQDRQFILSSKKLLLSDSGFYLCAWSEPESNQPQHFGDGTRLSIL.

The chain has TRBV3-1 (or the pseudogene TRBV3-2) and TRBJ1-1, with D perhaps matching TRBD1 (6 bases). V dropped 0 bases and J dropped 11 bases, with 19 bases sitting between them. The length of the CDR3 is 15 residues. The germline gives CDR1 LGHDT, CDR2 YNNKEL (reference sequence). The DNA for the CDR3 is TGTGCCAGCAGCCAAGATTGGGGGGCCTCCCAGGCGGCTTTCTTT. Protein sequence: CASSQDWGASQAAFF.

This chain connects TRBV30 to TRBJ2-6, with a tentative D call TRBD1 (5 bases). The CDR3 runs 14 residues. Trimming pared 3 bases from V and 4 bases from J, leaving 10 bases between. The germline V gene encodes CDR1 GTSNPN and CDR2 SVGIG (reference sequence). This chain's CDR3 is CAWRGVGGANVLTF. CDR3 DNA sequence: TGTGCCTGGAGAGGGGTGGGGGGGGCCAACGTCCTGACTTTC.

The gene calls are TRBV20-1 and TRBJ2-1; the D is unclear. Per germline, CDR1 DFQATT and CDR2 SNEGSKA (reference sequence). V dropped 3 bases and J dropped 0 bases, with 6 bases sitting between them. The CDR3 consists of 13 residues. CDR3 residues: CSASFDSYNEQFF. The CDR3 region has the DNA TGCAGTGCTAGTTTTGACTCCTACAATGAGCAGTTCTTC.

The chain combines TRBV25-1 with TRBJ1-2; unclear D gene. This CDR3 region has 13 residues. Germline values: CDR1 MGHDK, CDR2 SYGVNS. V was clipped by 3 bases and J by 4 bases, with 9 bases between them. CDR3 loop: CASSEGLGYGYTF. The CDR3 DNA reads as TGTGCCAGCAGTGAGGGCTTGGGCTATGGCTACACCTTC.